The rows below give T cell receptor beta chains drawn from one sample of a study of blood T cell repertoires in COVID-19. Sequenced by immunoSEQ multiplex PCR; TCRdb stores in-frame clones only, minus some. The table includes more than 400,000 clones, around 90% detected once. Sequencing input: PBMCs or T cells enriched from blood (not recorded which). All receptors derive from a man aged 18-30 years who had recovered from COVID-19. The CDR3 runs from the conserved cysteine through the conserved F or W. Each record gives: clone size, V gene, D gene, J gene, CDR3 length, CDR3 protein, CDR3 DNA. A D gene is named only where the DNA matches it firmly. Size is omitted from some rows. Given values are once, few, many or a class for expanded clones.

clone_size: -; v_call: TRBV29-1; d_call: TRBD1; j_call: TRBJ1-4; cdr3_length: 13; cdr3_aa: CSVEGQGGEKLFF; cdr3_nt: TGCAGCGTAGAAGGACAGGGGGGTGAAAAACTGTTTTTT
clone_size: -; v_call: TRBV4-1; d_call: -; j_call: TRBJ2-4; cdr3_length: 16; cdr3_aa: CASSQVLSDAKNIQYF; cdr3_nt: TGCGCCAGCAGCCAAGTGCTTAGCGATGCCAAAAACATTCAGTACTTC
clone_size: once; v_call: TRBV5-6; d_call: -; j_call: TRBJ1-1; cdr3_length: 17; cdr3_aa: CASSLSFRGEGNTEAFF; cdr3_nt: TGTGCCAGCAGCTTGTCATTTCGAGGGGAGGGGAACACTGAAGCTTTCTTT
clone_size: once; v_call: TRBV18; d_call: -; j_call: TRBJ1-4; cdr3_length: 17; cdr3_aa: CASSPLDGGSANEKLFF; cdr3_nt: TGTGCCAGCTCACCCCTTGACGGAGGTAGCGCTAATGAAAAACTGTTTTTT
clone_size: once; v_call: TRBV7-9; d_call: -; j_call: TRBJ2-3; cdr3_length: 14; cdr3_aa: CATRAQSIRDTQYF; cdr3_nt: TGTGCCACTCGAGCGCAGTCCATTCGAGATACGCAGTATTTT
clone_size: -; v_call: TRBV19; d_call: -; j_call: TRBJ2-3; cdr3_length: 13; cdr3_aa: CASSRAQTDTQYF; cdr3_nt: TGTGCCAGTAGTAGGGCGCAGACAGATACGCAGTATTTT
clone_size: once; v_call: TRBV12-3/TRBV12-4; d_call: TRBD1; j_call: TRBJ1-2; cdr3_length: 12; cdr3_aa: CASSTGVTGYTF; cdr3_nt: TGTGCCAGCAGTACAGGGGTTACTGGCTACACCTTC
clone_size: once; v_call: TRBV7-2; d_call: -; j_call: TRBJ1-1; cdr3_length: 15; cdr3_aa: CASGAGGNNIAEAFF; cdr3_nt: TGTGCCAGCGGCGCGGGGGGAAATAACATCGCTGAAGCTTTCTTT
clone_size: -; v_call: TRBV5-1; d_call: -; j_call: TRBJ1-3; cdr3_length: 14; cdr3_aa: CASSLDTSGNTIYF; cdr3_nt: TGCGCCAGCAGCTTGGACACCTCTGGAAACACCATATATTTT
clone_size: many; v_call: TRBV11-2; d_call: -; j_call: TRBJ2-7; cdr3_length: 17; cdr3_aa: CASSLGGGTAVPYEQYF; cdr3_nt: TGTGCCAGCAGCTTAGGCGGGGGGACAGCCGTCCCCTACGAGCAGTACTTC
clone_size: -; v_call: TRBV27; d_call: TRBD1; j_call: TRBJ1-2; cdr3_length: 14; cdr3_aa: CASRSTGGAGGYTF; cdr3_nt: TGTGCCAGCAGATCAACAGGGGGCGCGGGCGGCTACACCTTC
clone_size: -; v_call: TRBV3-1/TRBV3-2; d_call: TRBD1; j_call: TRBJ1-6; cdr3_length: 15; cdr3_aa: CASSTKGQPNSPLHF; cdr3_nt: TGTGCCAGCAGCACCAAGGGACAGCCTAATTCACCCCTCCACTTT
clone_size: -; v_call: TRBV12-3/TRBV12-4; d_call: -; j_call: TRBJ1-2; cdr3_length: 12; cdr3_aa: CASSWTPEERTF; cdr3_nt: TGTGCCAGCAGTTGGACACCTGAGGAGCGCACCTTC
clone_size: once; v_call: TRBV12-5; d_call: -; j_call: TRBJ1-2; cdr3_length: 16; cdr3_aa: CASGLSLGGGYNGYTF; cdr3_nt: TGTGCTAGTGGTTTGTCCCTGGGGGGTGGGTATAATGGCTACACCTTC
clone_size: -; v_call: TRBV20-1; d_call: -; j_call: TRBJ1-5; cdr3_length: 13; cdr3_aa: CSASGTADQPQHF; cdr3_nt: TGCAGTGCTAGTGGGACTGCTGATCAGCCCCAGCATTTT
clone_size: few; v_call: TRBV6-6; d_call: TRBD2; j_call: TRBJ2-5; cdr3_length: 14; cdr3_aa: CASGHSGVQETQYF; cdr3_nt: TGTGCCAGCGGGCATAGCGGGGTTCAAGAGACCCAGTACTTC
clone_size: -; v_call: TRBV2; d_call: -; j_call: TRBJ1-5; cdr3_length: 14; cdr3_aa: CASSLALGNQPQHF; cdr3_nt: TGTGCCAGCAGCCTCGCGCTGGGCAATCAGCCCCAGCATTTT
clone_size: -; v_call: TRBV6-2/TRBV6-3; d_call: TRBD2; j_call: TRBJ2-3; cdr3_length: 14; cdr3_aa: CASSQTSARGAQYF; cdr3_nt: TGTGCCAGCAGCCAGACTAGCGCACGAGGTGCGCAGTATTTT
clone_size: -; v_call: TRBV6-5; d_call: -; j_call: TRBJ1-6; cdr3_length: 14; cdr3_aa: CASNGGPWDSPLHF; cdr3_nt: TGTGCCAGCAATGGCGGCCCATGGGATTCACCCCTCCACTTT
clone_size: -; v_call: TRBV6-5; d_call: TRBD1; j_call: TRBJ1-6; cdr3_length: 14; cdr3_aa: CASTQGTGGSPLHF; cdr3_nt: TGTGCCAGCACCCAAGGTACAGGGGGATCACCCCTCCACTTT
clone_size: -; v_call: TRBV7-9; d_call: -; j_call: TRBJ1-4; cdr3_length: 15; cdr3_aa: CASSLSQGWNEKLFF; cdr3_nt: TGTGCCAGCAGCTTATCTCAGGGTTGGAATGAAAAACTGTTTTTT
clone_size: once; v_call: TRBV5-1; d_call: -; j_call: TRBJ1-1; cdr3_length: 13; cdr3_aa: CASSPQGNTEAFF; cdr3_nt: TGCGCCAGCAGCCCCCAGGGGAACACTGAAGCTTTCTTT
clone_size: -; v_call: TRBV3-1/TRBV3-2; d_call: TRBD2; j_call: TRBJ2-3; cdr3_length: 15; cdr3_aa: CASSPRGRAPDTQYF; cdr3_nt: TGTGCCAGCAGCCCCCGCGGGAGGGCCCCAGATACGCAGTATTTT